The T cell receptor (beta chain) under discussion was sequenced for a study of T cells in Graves' hyperthyroidism and ophthalmopathy. Whole-study findings and limits: Ophthalmopathy was model-predicted a median about 6 months pre-onset.

Germline CDR1 MNHNY, CDR2 SVGAGI (reference sequence). This CDR3 has 14 amino acids. Authors of the study amplified TCR beta CDR3 regions from RNA transcripts. In the first-round RT-PCR of the TCR CDR3, the HTBI primer set was used. TCRdb processed the multiplex PCR reads anew with MiXCR; each CDR3 protein has one entry. The sample shows 200,000 to 250,000 distinct CDR3 sequences, under 20% of them seen only once. This clonotype was observed many times. Its antigen is unidentified. An end of the junction does not agree with germline; a read error may underlie this. The sequence derives from a man in his forties or fifties with Graves' hyperthyroidism. Sample: blood. The rearrangement links TRBV6-6 to TRBJ1-1; 8 bases are shared with TRBD1. Here the CDR3 DNA reads TGTGCCAGCAGTTACAGACAGGGGAACCCTGAAGCTTTCTTT. This sequence encodes CASSYRQGNPEAFF.